The T cell receptor (beta chain) under discussion was sequenced for a study of Graves' ophthalmopathy and Graves' hyperthyroidism. As the template, RNA transcripts were used to amplify TCR beta CDR3 regions. Second-round multiplex PCR came after first-round RT-PCR with HTBI primers. TCRdb re-derived calls from the multiplex PCR reads in MiXCR, one entry per CDR3 protein. The sample contains some 350,000 distinct CDR3 sequences, roughly 15% of which appear only once. This clonotype has a count of ten or more. Germline V gene data show CDR1 as ENHRY and CDR2 as SYGVKD. The CDR3 length is 16 residues. Between the trimmed V and J ends, which lost 2 bases and 7 bases, there was a span of 20 bases.

This TCR was recovered from an adult woman with stable Graves' hyperthyroidism. Sequencing was performed on peripheral blood. V is TRBV10-3 and J is TRBJ2-5; TRBD2 is a possible D gene (5 bases). The CDR3, as DNA: TGTGCCATCAGTGAGCGGGAACAGACTCCATCAAGGACCCAGTACTTC. Translation gives CAISEREQTPSRTQYF.